Each of the 13 T cell receptor beta chains below was sequenced from the same sample in a study of T cell responses to AZD1222 COVID-19 vaccine. Generated by immunoSEQ multiplex PCR, the TCRdb table keeps only in-frame clones and is missing some. The sample records roughly 110,000 clones, about 87% being singletons. The sequencing here drew on peripheral blood, taken on day 0 of AZD1222 vaccination. These receptors were obtained from an adult in good health.

V is TRBV18 and J is TRBJ1-1; 7 positions match TRBD1. This CDR3 has 15 amino acids. V gave up 3 bases and J gave up 0 bases; unmatched junction bases: 4. In germline, CDR1 is KGHSH, CDR2 LQKENI. The CDR3 sequence is CASSPFDRVNTEAFF. The CDR3 DNA sequence: TGTGCCAGCTCACCCTTCGACAGGGTGAACACTGAAGCTTTCTTT.

This chain links TRBV7-9 with TRBJ2-1; D is perhaps TRBD1 or TRBD2 (6 bases each). The CDR3 sequence is 14 residues long. Trimming took off 5 bases at V and 5 bases at J, with 13 bases between the two ends. Germline V gene sequence: CDR1 SEHNR, CDR2 FQNEAQ (reference sequence). CDR3 in amino acids: CASSRGQGHNEQFF. In DNA, the CDR3 is TGTGCCAGCAGCCGGGGGCAAGGCCACAATGAGCAGTTCTTC.

The chain couples TRBV13 to TRBJ2-7; D is unresolved. Germline V lookup: CDR1 PRHDT, CDR2 FYEKMQ (reference sequence). This CDR3 is built from 16 residues. V shed 2 bases and J shed 0 bases, with 14 bases lying between them. For the CDR3, the DNA is TGTGCCAGCAGCTTATCCCCTGGACGGACCTCCTACGAGCAGTACTTC. This encodes CASSLSPGRTSYEQYF. The variable domain in full, with the rest retrieved from reference TRBV13 and TRBJ2-7, is AAGVIQSPRHLIKEKRETATLKCYPIPRHDTVYWYQQGPGQDPQFLISFYEKMQSDKGSIPDRFSAQQFSDYHSELNMSSLELGDSALYFCASSLSPGRTSYEQYFGPGTRLTVT.

The V and J genes are TRBV5-1 and TRBJ2-6; D gene ambiguous. Per the germline V gene, CDR1 is SGHRS and CDR2 is YFSETQ. The CDR3 is made up of 15 amino acids. Trimming took off 0 bases at V and 3 bases at J, with 7 bases between the two ends. CDR3 DNA sequence: TGCGCCAGCAGCTTGGTAGGGTTTGGGGCCAACGTCCTGACTTTC. Amino acid sequence: CASSLVGFGANVLTF.

Comment on this clone: No DNA is shown, since the ends of the CDR3 on it are uncertain; the CDR3 is the one TCRdb lists. The rearrangement joins TRBV7-2 to TRBJ1-5; TRBD1 is the table's D call and was not checked against the DNA. The CDR3 adds up to 15 amino acids, both ends counted. In germline, CDR1 is SGHTA, CDR2 FQGNSA. The CDR3 loop is CASSLVSGPNLHQHF.

This rearrangement joins TRBV27 to TRBJ1-5; a weak D match, TRBD1 (5 bases). Trimming pared 6 bases from V and 7 bases from J, leaving 19 bases between. Germline loops: CDR1 MNHEY, CDR2 SMNVEV (reference sequence). The CDR3 runs 15 residues. The CDR3 region has the DNA TGTGCCAGCAGCCTAGGGGCGGGGAGGGGACAGCCCCAGCATTTT. Translating it yields CASSLGAGRGQPQHF.

The chain has TRBV4-3 and TRBJ2-1, with 9 bases lining up with TRBD2. This CDR3 spans 16 amino acids. Germline assignment: CDR1 LGHNA and CDR2 YSLEER. V gave up 0 bases and J gave up 4 bases; unmatched junction bases: 4. The CDR3, as DNA: TGCGCCAGCAGCCAAGACCGCCTAGCGGGGTACAATGAGCAGTTCTTC. The encoded protein is CASSQDRLAGYNEQFF.

This clone occurred a few times. The chain employs TRBV9 and TRBJ2-2; 9 nucleotides agree with TRBD1. With 4 bases clipped from V and 5 bases from J, the junction kept 9 bases outside the gene matches. CDR1 SGDLS and CDR2 YYNGEE come from the germline V gene. The CDR3 has 16 residues. The CDR3 loop is CASSRGGTGITGELFF. The CDR3 DNA sequence: TGTGCCAGCAGCAGGGGAGGGACAGGGATTACCGGGGAGCTGTTTTTT. Together with reference TRBV9 and TRBJ2-2, the CDR3 gives the full variable domain: DSGVTQTPKHLITATGQRVTLRCSPRSGDLSVYWYQQSLDQGLQFLIQYYNGEERAKGNILERFSAQQFPDLHSELNLSSLELGDSALYFCASSRGGTGITGELFFGEGSRLTVL.

J is TRBJ2-5 and V is TRBV25-1; no reliable D call. The CDR3 has 15 amino acids. CDR1 and CDR2 (germline): MGHDK, SYGVNS. With 0 bases removed from V and 1 base from J, the gap between germline ends came to 9 bases. This CDR3 reads CASSEYRQSQETQYF. CDR3 sequence (DNA): TGTGCCAGCAGTGAATATCGGCAGAGCCAAGAGACCCAGTACTTC.

This clone has just one count. The chain carries TRBV27 and TRBJ2-7, with D perhaps assigned TRBD1 or TRBD2 (5 bases each). There are 14 residues in the CDR3. Germline CDR1 and CDR2: MNHEY and SMNVEV (reference sequence). V was cut by 5 bases and J by 3 bases, with 14 bases left in between. The CDR3 DNA is TGTGCCAGCAGTCTCCAGGGAGCACTCTACGAGCAGTACTTC. It yields the protein CASSLQGALYEQYF.

The chain recombines TRBV29-1 with TRBJ2-5, with no clear D. Trimming removed 7 bases from V and 4 bases from J, with 19 bases in between. The CDR3 has 14 residues. Germline CDR1 SQVTM, CDR2 ANQGSEA. The CDR3 DNA sequence: TGCAGCGGAACCCCCTTAGTGTCGGGAGAGACCCAGTACTTC. It encodes CSGTPLVSGETQYF.

V usage is TRBV28 and J usage is TRBJ1-5, with D tentatively TRBD1 (5 bases). The CDR3 is 14 residues long. The germline V gene has CDR1 MDHEN and CDR2 SYDVKM. Trimming left V 4 bases short and J 3 bases short, with 10 bases between. The CDR3 sequence is CASSSGTVNQPQHF. DNA for the CDR3: TGTGCCAGCAGTTCCGGGACTGTCAATCAGCCCCAGCATTTT.

The chain is built from TRBV19 and TRBJ2-1; TRBD2 agrees at 11 bases. The germline V gene encodes CDR1 LNHDA and CDR2 SQIVND (reference sequence). The CDR3 extends over 16 amino acids. V lost 4 bases and J lost 3; bases outside the gene matches: 5. CDR3 residues: CASSTPGTSGYNEQFF. Written as DNA, the CDR3 is TGTGCCAGTAGTACCCCGGGGACTAGCGGCTACAATGAGCAGTTCTTC.